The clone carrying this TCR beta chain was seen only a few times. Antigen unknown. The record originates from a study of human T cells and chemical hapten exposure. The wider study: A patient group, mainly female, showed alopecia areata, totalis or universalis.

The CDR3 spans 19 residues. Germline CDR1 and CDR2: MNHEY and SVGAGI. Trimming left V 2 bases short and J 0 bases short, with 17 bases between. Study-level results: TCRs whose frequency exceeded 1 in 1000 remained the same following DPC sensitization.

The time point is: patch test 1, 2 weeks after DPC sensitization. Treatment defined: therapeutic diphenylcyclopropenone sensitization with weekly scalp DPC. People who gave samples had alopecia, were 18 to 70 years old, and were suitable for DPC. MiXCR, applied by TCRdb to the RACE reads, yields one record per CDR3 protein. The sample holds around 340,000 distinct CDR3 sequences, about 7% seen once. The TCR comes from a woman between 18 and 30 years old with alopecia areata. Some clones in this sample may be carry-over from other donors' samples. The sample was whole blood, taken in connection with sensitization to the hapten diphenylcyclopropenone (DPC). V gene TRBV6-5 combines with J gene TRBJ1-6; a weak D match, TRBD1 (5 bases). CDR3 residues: CASSYTTSGPGSYNSPLHF. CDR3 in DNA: TGTGCCAGCAGTTACACGACATCGGGGCCTGGCTCCTATAATTCACCCCTCCACTTT.